Below are 11 T cell receptor beta chains sequenced from a single sample in a study of CD8+ T cells in alopecia areata (dated by TCRdb to the late 2010s). The library was obtained by the immunoSEQ multiplex PCR assay. RNA was extracted from all samples and reverse transcribed into cDNA, which served as template for TCR sequencing. TCRdb provides this immuneACCESS table in a form limited to in-frame rearrangements. Some clones are lacking; in checked studies, under half of them reflect an unresolved V gene, and why the rest are absent is not known. The sample contains roughly 92,000 clones, just over 70% of them found a single time. In total, the top ten clones hold roughly 17% of the sample. The treatment or condition label of this sample denotes: oral pan-JAK inhibitor, 5-10 mg twice daily. The material sequenced was CD8+ T cells sorted from blood, taken at week 44, from a patient treated with tofacitinib. The receptor source for this set is a human donor with alopecia areata.

At least ten counts were recorded for this clone. The chain couples TRBV7-6 to TRBJ2-2, with D perhaps matching TRBD2 (5 bases). This CDR3 region has 17 residues. Deletions cut 1 base from V and 0 bases from J, with 12 bases between. The germline CDR1 and CDR2 sequences are SGHVS and FNYEAQ. Written as DNA, the CDR3 is TGTGCCAGCAGCTTAGAGCTCGGGGTCGCGAACACCGGGGAGCTGTTTTTT. Protein product: CASSLELGVANTGELFF.

The chain carries TRBV9 and TRBJ1-2; 7 nucleotides match TRBD1. This CDR3 is built from 13 residues. Germline CDR1 SGDLS, CDR2 YYNGEE. Trimming cost V 3 bases and J 4 bases; bases outside gene matches: 3. The CDR3 protein is CASSGGQSYGYTF. Here the CDR3 DNA reads TGTGCCAGCAGCGGGGGACAGTCCTATGGCTACACCTTC.

This clone was found a few times. The V gene is TRBV29-1, the J gene TRBJ2-2; D is ambiguous. The CDR3 contains 12 residues. Germline V gene data show CDR1 as SQVTM and CDR2 as ANQGSEA. V lost 6 bases and J lost 3, with 8 bases in between. CDR3 bases: TGCAGCGTGGGAACAGACACCGGGGAGCTGTTTTTT. Amino acids: CSVGTDTGELFF.

CDR3 residues: CASSPTPSNTGELFF. The DNA for the CDR3 is TGTGCCAGCAGCCCGACACCTTCGAACACCGGGGAGCTGTTTTTT. The V call is TRBV27, the J call TRBJ2-2; D is uncertain. The germline V and J ends were trimmed by 6 bases and 0 bases, with 11 bases remaining between them. Germline lookup yields CDR1 MNHEY and CDR2 SMNVEV (reference sequence). This CDR3 contains 15 residues.

The J gene is TRBJ2-2, the V gene TRBV9; TRBD1 is a possible D gene (5 bases). The V and J ends lost 3 bases and 2 bases respectively, with 14 bases between them. The CDR3 runs 16 residues. The germline gives CDR1 SGDLS, CDR2 YYNGEE. CDR3 nucleotides: TGTGCCAGCAGCGGAACAGGAAGCTATAACACCGGGGAGCTGTTTTTT. Its protein product is CASSGTGSYNTGELFF.

The CDR3 loop is CASSPPGQVYGYTF. The CDR3 bases are TGTGCCAGCAGCCCACCGGGACAGGTGTATGGCTACACCTTC. V is TRBV9 and J is TRBJ1-2; 8 bases are a match to TRBD1. Germline assignment: CDR1 SGDLS and CDR2 YYNGEE. CDR3 length: 14 amino acids. V trimming: 4 bases; J trimming: 5 bases; junction bases outside the gene matches: 7.

The rearrangement joins TRBV15 to TRBJ2-1; D possibly corresponds to TRBD1 (5 bases). The CDR3 extends over 12 amino acids. Between the trimmed V and J ends, which lost 6 bases and 4 bases, there was a span of 7 bases. Germline V CDR1 and CDR2: LNHNV, YYDKDF (reference sequence). The CDR3 DNA reads TGTGCCACCAGGGACACTTACAATGAGCAGTTCTTC. This encodes CATRDTYNEQFF.

The chain uses TRBV4-3 and TRBJ1-2; 8 bases agree with TRBD1. CDR1 and CDR2 from the germline V gene are LGHNA and YSLEER. Trimming cost V 1 base and J 6 bases; bases outside gene matches: 4. The CDR3 totals 14 residues. The CDR3: CASSQVAQGDGYTF. CDR3 nucleotide sequence: TGCGCCAGCAGCCAAGTTGCACAGGGGGATGGCTACACCTTC.

This clone was counted a few times. The gene calls are TRBV27 and TRBJ1-6; 12 nucleotides line up with TRBD1. J was trimmed by 7 bases and V by 7 bases; bases with no gene match: 2. The CDR3 covers 14 residues. Germline V gives CDR1 MNHEY, CDR2 SMNVEV (reference sequence). CDR3: CASTGTGGNSPLHF. The DNA for the CDR3 is TGTGCCAGCACTGGGACAGGGGGCAATTCACCCCTCCACTTT.

Remarks on this clone: The conserved final phenylalanine or tryptophan is absent from the CDR3, which likely points to a read error. The rearrangement uses TRBV27 and TRBJ1-1; no reliable D call. The germline gives CDR1 MNHEY, CDR2 SMNVEV (reference sequence). V was pared by 6 bases and J by 6 bases, with 8 bases between. The CDR3 sequence is 11 residues long. In DNA, the CDR3 is TGTGCCAGCAGCGCTGGTGCTGAAGCTTTCCTT. Encoded protein: CASSAGAEAFL.

This chain joins TRBV5-4 and TRBJ1-1; D is perhaps TRBD1 (5 bases). The CDR3 loop spans 13 amino acids. V gave up 4 bases and J gave up 4 bases, with 11 bases separating them. The germline V gene has CDR1 SGHNT and CDR2 YYREEE (reference sequence). Here the CDR3 DNA reads TGTGCCAGCAGCCGGGGGGGAGGCACTGAAGCTTTCTTT. It codes for CASSRGGGTEAFF.